Here is one T cell receptor beta chain with its context. The target antigen is unknown. The CDR3 is 11 residues long. CDR1 GTSNPN and CDR2 SVGIG come from the germline V gene (reference sequence). With 0 bases removed from V and 8 bases from J, the gap between germline ends came to 7 bases. This sample is part of a study of early T cells in non-severe SARS-CoV-2 infection. Study information: Unpaired chains resulted from sequencing bulk RNA of unsorted whole blood. Study findings and constraints: Comparison of clonotypes with VDJdb favored anti-spike CD8 responses while missing private and CD4 specificities.

In the library, individual cDNA molecules carried attached unique molecular identifiers. MiXCR, run by TCRdb on the 5' RACE reads, gives a single entry per CDR3 protein. Here the sample spans tens of thousands of distinct CDR3 sequences, roughly 13% being singletons. This receptor was obtained from an adult who was a healthcare worker with PCR-confirmed SARS-CoV-2 infection or an uninfected control (not recorded which). The chain employs TRBV30 and TRBJ1-2; D unresolved. The sequencing input was whole blood. CDR3 nucleotide sequence: TGTGCCTGGAGTGTAGCGATGGGCTACACCTTC. Amino acids: CAWSVAMGYTF.